One T cell receptor (beta chain) is described in this entry. The antigen is not known. This sample is drawn from a study of OX40 agonist ivuxolimab in advanced cancers. Study-wide results and caveats: Patients who responded partially at 0.1-3.0 mg/kg showed clonal expansion ranking among the lowest.

This CDR3 is 15 amino acids long. Germline assignment: CDR1 MNHNY and CDR2 SVGAGI (reference sequence). V was trimmed by 4 bases and J by 2 bases, leaving 12 bases between them. Sequencing used immunoSEQ multiplex PCR; TCRdb keeps in-frame clones, though not all of them. Of about 24,000 clones listed, about 77% are singletons. The chain employs TRBV6-6 and TRBJ1-5; tentatively, D is TRBD1 (5 bases). The sample was CD4+ or CD8+ T cells sorted from blood, taken in a trial of the OX40 agonist ivuxolimab. This clonotype was obtained from an adult with an advanced solid tumor such as melanoma, head and neck, liver or kidney cancer. CDR3 DNA sequence: TGTGCCAGCAGTTCCTATACGGGGGGCAATCAGCCCCAGCATTTT. Protein sequence: CASSSYTGGNQPQHF.